Listed here are 3 T cell receptor beta chains from one sample, sequenced in a study of blood T cell repertoires in COVID-19. Only in-frame clones appear in the TCRdb table, and some are missing; sequencing was by immunoSEQ multiplex PCR. The sample has tens of thousands of clones, around 85% seen once. Sequencing was carried out using peripheral blood. The receptor source for this set is a woman aged 55-69 years with COVID-19, enrolled during active disease.

The rearrangement links TRBV30 to TRBJ2-2; TRBD1 might be the D (6 bases). Germline assignment: CDR1 GTSNPN and CDR2 SVGIG (reference sequence). This CDR3 is 13 amino acids long. V was trimmed by 2 bases and J by 6 bases, leaving 10 bases between them. CDR3 sequence reads: CAWSYGGSGELFF. As DNA, the CDR3 is TGTGCCTGGAGTTATGGGGGCTCCGGGGAGCTGTTTTTT.

The chain is built from TRBV9 and TRBJ2-2; TRBD1 matches at 11 bases. Germline V gene sequence: CDR1 SGDLS, CDR2 YYNGEE. With V trimmed by 4 bases and J by 7 bases, 9 bases remained unmatched. This CDR3 has 16 residues. The CDR3, as DNA: TGTGCCAGCAGCCCAAGGGGACAGGGGGAAGGCGGGGAGCTGTTTTTT. Residues: CASSPRGQGEGGELFF.

The chain recombines TRBV11-2 with TRBJ2-5; D is ambiguous. The V end lost 0 bases, the J end lost 7 bases, and 9 bases lay between the germline ends. The germline V gene encodes CDR1 SGHAT and CDR2 FQNNGV. The CDR3 runs to 13 residues. CDR3 in DNA: TGTGCCAGCAGCTTAGAGAACTCTGGGACCCAGTACTTC. This codes for CASSLENSGTQYF.